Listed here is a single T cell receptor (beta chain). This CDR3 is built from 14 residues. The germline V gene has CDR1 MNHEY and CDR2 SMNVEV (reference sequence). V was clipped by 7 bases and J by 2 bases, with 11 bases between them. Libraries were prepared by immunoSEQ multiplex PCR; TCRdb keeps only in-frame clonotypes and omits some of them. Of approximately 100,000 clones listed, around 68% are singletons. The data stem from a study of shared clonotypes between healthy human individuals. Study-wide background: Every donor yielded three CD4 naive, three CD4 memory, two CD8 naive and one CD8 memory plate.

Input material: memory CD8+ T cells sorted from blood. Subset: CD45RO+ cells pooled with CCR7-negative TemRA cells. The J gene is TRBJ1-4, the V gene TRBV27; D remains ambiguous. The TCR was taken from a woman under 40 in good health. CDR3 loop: CASTSISTNEKLFF. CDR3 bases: TGTGCCAGCACTTCGATATCCACTAATGAAAAACTGTTTTTT.